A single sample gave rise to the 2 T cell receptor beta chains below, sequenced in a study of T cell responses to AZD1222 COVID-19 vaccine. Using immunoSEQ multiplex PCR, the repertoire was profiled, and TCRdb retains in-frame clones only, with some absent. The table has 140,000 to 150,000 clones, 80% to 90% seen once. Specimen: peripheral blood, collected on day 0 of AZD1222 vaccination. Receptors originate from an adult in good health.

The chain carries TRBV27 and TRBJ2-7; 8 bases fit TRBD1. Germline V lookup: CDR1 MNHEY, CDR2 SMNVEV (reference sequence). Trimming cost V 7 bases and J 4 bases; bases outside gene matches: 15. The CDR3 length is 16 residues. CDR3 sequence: CASNKQGVEAGYEQYF. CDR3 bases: TGTGCCAGCAATAAACAGGGGGTGGAAGCTGGATACGAGCAGTACTTC.

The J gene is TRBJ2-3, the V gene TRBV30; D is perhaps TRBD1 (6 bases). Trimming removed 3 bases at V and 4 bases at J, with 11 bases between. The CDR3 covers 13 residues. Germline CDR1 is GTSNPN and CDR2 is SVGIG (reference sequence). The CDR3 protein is CAWRDEGADTQYF. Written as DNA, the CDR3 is TGTGCCTGGAGGGACGAGGGGGCAGATACGCAGTATTTT.